The rows below give T cell receptor beta chains drawn from one sample of a study of T-cell reconstitution after alpha-beta-depleted transplantation in children. Each CDR3 protein gets one entry after TCRdb re-called the PCR reads with MiXCR. The data hold about 240,000 distinct CDR3 sequences, with 25% observed a single time. The sample consisted of PBMCs, taken before TCRalphabeta/CD19-depleted stem cell transplant. These receptors were taken from a girl aged 2 to 10 with Fanconi anemia, due to receive a stem cell transplant. The CDR3 runs from the conserved cysteine through the conserved F or W. Fields, in order: J gene, V gene, clone size, D gene, CDR3 protein. D genes are given only for firm matches. Clone size is not always given. Where it is, it says once, few, many or a class for expanded clones.

TRBJ2-7	TRBV20-1	NA	NA	CSARDQDSYEQYF
TRBJ1-3	TRBV29-1	few	NA	CSVDGGNTIYF
TRBJ2-5	TRBV12-3/TRBV12-4	many	NA	CASSYGGGEVQETQYF
TRBJ2-1	TRBV7-9	NA	NA	CASSGVFPYNEQFF
TRBJ2-3	TRBV28	few	TRBD1	CASSETGVGGDTQYF
TRBJ2-5	TRBV5-6	NA	NA	CASSAGQRETQYF
TRBJ2-1	TRBV28	NA	TRBD2	CASSLGLAGGSSYNEQFF
TRBJ2-7	TRBV12-3/TRBV12-4	many	NA	CASSLVVGELSPYEQYF
TRBJ2-7	TRBV24-1	NA	NA	CATSDENAEYYEQYF
TRBJ2-3	TRBV12-3/TRBV12-4	few	NA	CASSPNAGTTSTDTQYF
TRBJ2-5	TRBV12-3/TRBV12-4	many	TRBD2	CASSPSGRRQETQYF
TRBJ2-7	TRBV28	NA	NA	CASSEQASPLYEQYF
TRBJ2-7	TRBV12-3/TRBV12-4	many	NA	CASSLQGGDEQYF
TRBJ2-1	TRBV29-1	many	TRBD2	CSVEGLAGPIYNEQFF
TRBJ1-2	TRBV5-1	NA	NA	CASSRSGSGYTF
TRBJ1-2	TRBV20-1	few	NA	CSARHSNYGYTF
TRBJ2-7	TRBV20-1	few	NA	CSASGLGWEQYF
TRBJ2-1	TRBV6-2/TRBV6-3	few	TRBD1	CASSYSPEGQGLYEQFF
TRBJ1-6	TRBV20-1	NA	NA	CSAGPLHF
TRBJ2-1	TRBV5-1	many	NA	CASSNGQEQFF
TRBJ2-7	TRBV6-5	many	TRBD2	CASSYRAGAILEQYF
TRBJ2-5	TRBV5-1	once	NA	CASSLAAEGARETQYF